This entry features one TCR beta chain sequence. Its antigen is unidentified. From blood CD8+ and CD4+ T cells, TCR beta sequences were generated. CDR1 is DFQATT and CDR2 is SNEGSKA in the germline V gene (reference sequence). The length of the CDR3 is 12 residues. V lost 5 bases and J 6 bases, leaving 12 bases between the germline ends. Roughly 0.45 to 1 ug RNA was reverse transcribed with random hexamers. Across 54 Vbeta and 13 Jbeta, immunoSEQ multiplex PCR amplified TCR beta CDR3. TCRdb used MiXCR to reprocess the immunoSEQ multiplex PCR reads, holding one entry per CDR3 protein. The table lists approximately 190,000 distinct CDR3 sequences, approximately 94% of them singletons, with approximately 0.1% in the top ten. The sample originates from a study of CD8 T cells in Susac syndrome. Whole-study findings and limits: In its TCR sequencing and HLA analysis, the study acknowledged that the number of individuals was relatively small.

The sequence was obtained from a human donor in good health. The material sequenced was CD4+ T cells from PBMCs. The chain uses TRBV20-1 and TRBJ2-3, with a weak D call TRBD2 (5 bases). The DNA of the CDR3 is TGCAGTGCTTCCCGGGGAACGGATACGCAGTATTTT. It codes for CSASRGTDTQYF.